Given below is one T cell receptor beta chain in context. Its antigen is still unknown. The sample originates from a study of OX40 agonist ivuxolimab in advanced cancers. About the research overall: Ivuxolimab, an antibody that agonizes OX40 (CD134), was administered to the patients. The study, taken as a whole, reports: The antigen specificity of the peripheral T cells (those that were expanded) was not determined.

Profiled with immunoSEQ multiplex PCR; TCRdb holds only in-frame clones, not every one. The table shows 78,000 or so clones, with around 90% occurring only once. The specimen comprised CD4+ or CD8+ T cells sorted from blood, sampled in a trial of the OX40 agonist ivuxolimab. The receptor comes from an adult with an advanced solid tumor such as melanoma, head and neck, liver or kidney cancer.

The CDR3 region has the DNA TGTGCCAGCAGCTTTTCTATGAACACTGAAGCTTTCTTT. It yields the protein CASSFSMNTEAFF. The chain uses TRBV11-1 and TRBJ1-1; D unclear. With 3 bases removed from V and 0 bases from J, the gap between germline ends came to 5 bases. The CDR3 covers 13 residues. CDR1 and CDR2 (germline): SGHAT, FQDESV (reference sequence).